Shown below are 13 T cell receptor beta chains from a single sample sequenced in a study of T cells expressing NK-cell markers. From its re-call of the 5' RACE reads, TCRdb lists each CDR3 protein once, without DNA. Here the sample table reports roughly 390,000 distinct CDR3 sequences. The source material was blood T cells: a sorted CD56 or NKG2C T cell subset, CD4+ or CD8+ T cells, or bulk PBMC T cells (not recorded which). Receptor source: a man aged 18-75 years in good health.

The rearrangement links TRBV4-1 to TRBJ2-1; lacking DNA, the TRBD2 call made by TCRdb goes unchecked. The CDR3 consists of 17 residues. CDR1 is MGHRA, CDR2 YSYEKL, per germline. CDR3 sequence: CASSQDISGTRQNEQFF.

This chain uses TRBV6-1 with TRBJ2-1; the TCRdb D gene call, TRBD2, has no DNA to confirm it. The CDR3 is 15 residues long. Germline lookup yields CDR1 MNHNS and CDR2 SASEGT. CDR3: CASSLSGGQYNEQFF.

Measured by frequency, this clonotype is medium-sized (0.01 to 0.1%). This chain uses TRBV20-1 with TRBJ2-1; TCRdb indicates TRBD2, and absent DNA this call remains unverified. In germline, CDR1 is DFQATT, CDR2 SNEGSKA (reference sequence). This CDR3 has 15 amino acids. The CDR3 sequence: CSAWRKRGGLDEQFF.

This sequence joins TRBV20-1 and TRBJ2-5; the TCRdb D gene call, TRBD2, has no DNA to confirm it. Per the germline V gene, CDR1 is DFQATT and CDR2 is SNEGSKA (reference sequence). The CDR3 totals 11 residues. The CDR3 spells CSARETTTQYF.

The chain carries TRBV5-5 and TRBJ2-5; there is no DNA to check the TCRdb D call of TRBD1. Germline CDR1 reads SGHKS; CDR2 reads YYEKEE (reference sequence). CDR3 length equals 14 residues. CDR3 region: CASSFSTGGETQYF.

This sequence joins TRBV12-3 or TRBV12-4 and TRBJ1-3; TCRdb outputs TRBD1, but without DNA this stays unchecked. This CDR3 contains 14 residues. CDR3: CASNIQGKGNTIYF.

This sequence joins TRBV6-5 and TRBJ2-3; no DNA is available, so the TRBD1 call from TCRdb remains unchecked. The CDR3 sequence is 15 residues long. Germline V gives CDR1 MNHEY, CDR2 SVGAGI. CDR3: CASSYQGTFGDTQYF.

The chain joins TRBV20-1 to TRBJ1-2; TCRdb outputs TRBD1, but without DNA this stays unchecked. The CDR3 runs to 14 residues. Per germline, CDR1 DFQATT and CDR2 SNEGSKA (reference sequence). The CDR3 here is CSARDQLGGAGYTF.

This sequence joins TRBV20-1 and TRBJ2-1. This CDR3 is built from 17 residues. Germline-derived CDR1 and CDR2 are DFQATT and SNEGSKA (reference sequence). CDR3 protein: CSARAVWGRSSYNEQFF.

The chain links TRBV12-3 or TRBV12-4 to TRBJ2-1; TCRdb designates TRBD2, a call that cannot be tested without DNA. CDR3 size: 18 residues. The CDR3 here is CASSRTSGGARIRNEQFF.

The chain recombines TRBV6-1 with TRBJ2-7; TCRdb's D call, TRBD1, is unchecked because there is no DNA. Germline V gene lookup returns CDR1 MNHNS and CDR2 SASEGT. The CDR3 spans 14 residues. Here the CDR3 reads CASSEAGGSREQYF.

This chain uses TRBV11-3 with TRBJ2-2. This CDR3 has 16 amino acids. The germline gives CDR1 SGHNT, CDR2 YENEEA. The CDR3 here is CASSPEGRANTGELFF.

The chain links TRBV7-7 to TRBJ2-7; the TRBD1 assignment by TCRdb is unverifiable without DNA. The length of the CDR3 is 16 residues. Germline V gene lookup returns CDR1 SSHAT and CDR2 FNYEAQ (reference sequence). Here the CDR3 reads CASSLRGPGQGYEQYF.